This T cell receptor delta chain was found in a study of gamma-delta chains in newborns, infants, children. Across the whole study: Polyclonal expansion of innate γδ T cells after birth follows microbial exposure.

A note on this clone: The germline gene is not matched at one end of the junction; a read error may be the cause.

TCRdb reprocessed the reads through CATT. The sample comprises some 12,000 delta-chain clones, roughly 8% of which are singletons, and roughly 3.8% rests with the top ten. The CDR3 is 18 residues long. Germline CDR1 GEAIGNYY, CDR2 EKD. This chain links TRDV2 with TRDJ3, with TRDD3 matching 8 bases. This sequence originates from a child who was a newborn, infant or young child, either healthy, febrile or measles-vaccinated (not recorded which). Sequencing was done on a sample of blood. The CDR3 here is CACDKLGAHSWNTRQMFF. In DNA, the CDR3 is TGTGCCTGTGACAAACTGGGGGCTCACTCCTGGAACACCCGACAGATGTTTTTC.